This passage covers 26 T cell receptor beta chains from one sample sequenced in a study of shared clonotypes between healthy human individuals. Generated by immunoSEQ multiplex PCR, the TCRdb table keeps only in-frame clones and is missing some. The data contain 2.3 million or so clones, over 85% of them seen just once; the ten biggest clones take up 0.39%. The specimen was naive CD4+ T cells from PBMCs. The subset is: CD45RA+ positively selected. The receptors stem from a man aged 18 to 29 in good health. Some clones in this sample may be carry-over from other donors' samples.

This chain uses TRBV21-1 with TRBJ1-4. TRBV21-1 is a pseudogene segment. The CDR3 contains 14 residues. Written as DNA, the CDR3 is TGTGCCAGCAGCCGGCGGAGGAATAATGAAAAACTGTTTTTT. It is translated as CASSRRRNNEKLFF.

In the case of this clone: The sample has other DNA sequences that encode this CDR3 too. This chain joins TRBV19 and TRBJ2-5; D may match TRBD1 or TRBD2 (5 bases each). Germline-derived CDR1 and CDR2 are LNHDA and SQIVND (reference sequence). This CDR3 has 14 residues. V was cut by 1 base and J by 0 bases, with 6 bases left in between. The CDR3 spells CASSIGGNQETQYF. The CDR3 DNA sequence: TGTGCCAGTAGTATAGGGGGGAACCAAGAGACCCAGTACTTC.

The chain carries TRBV7-2 and TRBJ2-7, with 9 bases aligning to TRBD1. This CDR3 contains 15 residues. Germline V gene data show CDR1 as SGHTA and CDR2 as FQGNSA. V lost 5 bases to trimming and J lost 1 base; unmatched junction nucleotides: 6. CDR3 bases: TGTGCCAGCAGCCGGGACAGGGCTACTTCCTACGAGCAGTACTTC. The encoded protein is CASSRDRATSYEQYF.

The rearrangement uses TRBV11-2 and TRBJ1-3, with D uncertain. The V end lost 1 base, the J end lost 2 bases, and 15 bases lay between the germline ends. Germline assignment: CDR1 SGHAT and CDR2 FQNNGV. The CDR3 runs to 17 residues. CDR3 bases: TGTGCCAGCAGCTTAGTAACGTCCCCCATCCCTGGAAACACCATATATTTT. Amino acids: CASSLVTSPIPGNTIYF.

In its sample, this clone was seen once. The rearrangement links TRBV9 to TRBJ2-3; D gene ambiguous. This CDR3 region has 13 residues. Germline CDR1 reads SGDLS; CDR2 reads YYNGEE. The V gene lost 4 bases and the J gene lost 3 bases, with 9 bases spanning the gap. The CDR3 nucleotides are TGTGCCAGCAGCTCGGGTGCGACAGATACGCAGTATTTT. The encoded protein is CASSSGATDTQYF.

The rearrangement joins TRBV5-6 to TRBJ1-1; D ambiguous. V lost 4 bases, J lost 0 bases, and 13 bases lay in between. The CDR3 is 15 amino acids. In germline, CDR1 is SGHDT, CDR2 YYEEEE. CDR3 sequence (DNA): TGTGCCAGCAGCCGATCCTTAGGTGTGAACACTGAAGCTTTCTTT. It translates to CASSRSLGVNTEAFF. The full variable domain, rest sourced from reference TRBV5-6 and TRBJ1-1, is DAGVTQSPTHLIKTRGQQVTLRCSPKSGHDTVSWYQQALGQGPQFIFQYYEEEERQRGNFPDRFSGHQFPNYSSELNVNALLLGDSALYLCASSRSLGVNTEAFFGQGTRLTVV.

The chain carries TRBV28 and TRBJ2-7; D is perhaps TRBD1 or TRBD2 (6 bases each). CDR3 size: 15 residues. Germline V CDR1 and CDR2: MDHEN, SYDVKM. Trimming took 1 base from V and 3 from J, leaving 13 bases between them. The CDR3 nucleotides are TGTGCCAGCAGTTTATCCGGGGGCGGACGCTACGAGCAGTACTTC. The encoded protein is CASSLSGGGRYEQYF.

This clone appeared a single time. The V call is TRBV28, the J call TRBJ1-6; TRBD1 matches at 8 bases. Germline CDR1 and CDR2: MDHEN and SYDVKM. The CDR3 totals 15 residues. V lost 5 bases to trimming and J lost 8 bases; unmatched junction nucleotides: 8. CDR3 nucleotide sequence: TGTGCCAGCAGTCCGGGGACAGGCGTTTATTCACCCCTCCACTTT. This codes for CASSPGTGVYSPLHF.

This clone was recorded only once. This chain links TRBV7-2 with TRBJ1-3; possible D gene TRBD1, 5 bases. Germline loops: CDR1 SGHTA, CDR2 FQGNSA. With 5 bases removed from V and 5 bases from J, the gap between germline ends came to 25 bases. The CDR3 contains 18 residues. The CDR3 coding sequence is TGTGCCAGCAGCCCGTACCAACCCGGGACCCCGGCTAGAAACACCATATATTTT. Its protein product is CASSPYQPGTPARNTIYF.

The chain recombines TRBV2 with TRBJ1-4, with 7 positions matching TRBD1. The germline CDR1 and CDR2 sequences are SNHLY and FYNNEI. V trimming: 5 bases; J trimming: 5 bases; junction bases outside the gene matches: 8. This CDR3 has 15 residues. This chain's CDR3 is CASSRGQAINEKLFF. The CDR3 DNA is TGTGCCAGCAGTCGAGGACAGGCGATCAATGAAAAACTGTTTTTT.

The gene calls are TRBV6-5 and TRBJ2-1; 7 bases fit TRBD1. This CDR3 has 15 residues. The J segment lost 8 bases and the V segment lost 6 bases, leaving 13 bases of the junction unmatched. The germline V gene has CDR1 MNHEY and CDR2 SVGAGI. CDR3: CASSRDRVLFYEQFF. The CDR3 DNA is TGTGCCAGCAGCCGCGACAGGGTTCTCTTCTATGAGCAGTTCTTC.

With respect to this clone: Other DNA sequences within the sample encode an identical CDR3. This chain uses TRBV5-6 with TRBJ1-1; the D is unclear. The V and J ends lost 1 base and 0 bases respectively, with 4 bases between them. Germline assignment: CDR1 SGHDT and CDR2 YYEEEE. The CDR3 is made up of 13 amino acids. Here the CDR3 DNA reads TGTGCCAGCAGCTTGACATTGAACACTGAAGCTTTCTTT. Encoded protein: CASSLTLNTEAFF.

On this clone: At one boundary the junction diverges from the germline segment, which might be a read error. V gene TRBV6-5 combines with J gene TRBJ2-7; 8 nucleotides align to TRBD1. CDR3 size: 15 residues. The germline CDR1 and CDR2 sequences are MNHEY and SVGAGI. CDR3 amino acids: CGSSYTGTGRYEQYF. DNA for the CDR3: TGTGGCAGCAGCTACACCGGGACAGGCCGCTACGAGCAGTACTTC.

This chain links TRBV2 with TRBJ2-1; D call uncertain. Germline loops: CDR1 SNHLY, CDR2 FYNNEI. Trimming took 10 bases from V and 9 from J, leaving 25 bases between them. CDR3 size: 15 residues. The CDR3 sequence is CAKHKARMGTVEQFF. CDR3 bases: TGTGCCAAACATAAGGCTAGGATGGGAACGGTTGAGCAGTTCTTC. The variable domain in full, completed from reference TRBV2 and TRBJ2-1, reads EPEVTQTPSHQVTQMGQEVILRCVPISNHLYFYWYRQILGQKVEFLVSFYNNEISEKSEIFDDQFSVERPDGSNFTLKIRSTKLEDSAMYFCAKHKARMGTVEQFFGPGTRLTVL.

The CDR3 bases are TGTGCCAGCAGCTTAGGGGGGGCTTCCTACAATGAGCAGTTCTTC. Translated: CASSLGGASYNEQFF. The V gene is TRBV7-8, the J gene TRBJ2-1, with D perhaps being TRBD1 or TRBD2 (6 bases each). CDR1 and CDR2 (germline): SGHVS, FQNEAQ. There are 15 residues in the CDR3. Between the trimmed V and J ends, which lost 1 base and 1 base, there was a span of 8 bases.

This chain connects TRBV28 to TRBJ2-1; 8 bases match TRBD2. Germline V gene data show CDR1 as MDHEN and CDR2 as SYDVKM. This CDR3 is built from 15 residues. The junction had 11 bases not matched to a gene; V was cut back by 8 bases and J by 5 bases. The CDR3 DNA reads TGTGCCAGCTTTCTCCCGGGGGGGGCCAACAATGAGCAGTTCTTC. It encodes CASFLPGGANNEQFF.

The chain carries TRBV6-5 and TRBJ2-3, with D tentatively TRBD2 (6 bases). V was clipped by 0 bases and J by 3 bases, with 10 bases between them. The CDR3 totals 15 residues. Germline V lookup: CDR1 MNHEY, CDR2 SVGAGI. The DNA for the CDR3 is TGTGCCAGCAGTTACTCCGCGGGGAGTACAGATACGCAGTATTTT. Translation gives CASSYSAGSTDTQYF.

On this clone itself: Different DNA sequences within this sample yield the same CDR3. The CDR3 protein is CASSLAGSYQETQYF. In DNA, the CDR3 is TGCGCCAGCAGCTTGGCGGGGTCGTACCAAGAGACCCAGTACTTC. The rearrangement uses TRBV5-1 and TRBJ2-5, with a possible D match to TRBD2 (5 bases). The CDR3 contains 15 residues. The V gene lost 0 bases and the J gene lost 0 bases, with 9 bases spanning the gap. Germline loops: CDR1 SGHRS, CDR2 YFSETQ.

The chain employs TRBV28 and TRBJ2-1; TRBD2 aligns across 7 bases. Germline V gene sequence: CDR1 MDHEN, CDR2 SYDVKM. Germline trimming cut 1 base from V and 7 bases from J; bases unmatched to any gene: 13. The CDR3 extends over 17 amino acids. Here the CDR3 reads CASSLSTGWGGHNEQFF. The CDR3 region has the DNA TGTGCCAGCAGTTTATCCACCGGGTGGGGGGGTCATAATGAGCAGTTCTTC.

For the CDR3, the DNA is TGTGCCAGCAGCCCCGACGGGGGGTACACTGAAGCTTTCTTT. Translating it yields CASSPDGGYTEAFF. V usage is TRBV6-6 and J usage is TRBJ1-1, with TRBD1 as a possible D gene (5 bases). Germline CDR1 and CDR2: MNHNY and SVGAGI (reference sequence). The V end lost 6 bases, the J end lost 3 bases, and 14 bases lay between the germline ends. The CDR3 extends over 14 amino acids.

The chain carries TRBV11-3 and TRBJ2-6, with TRBD1 identical over 11 bases. Germline values: CDR1 SGHNT, CDR2 YENEEA. The CDR3 has 15 amino acids. J was trimmed by 0 bases and V by 10 bases; bases with no gene match: 2. The CDR3 here is CATGQGGSGANVLTF. CDR3 coding DNA: TGTGCCACGGGACAGGGGGGCTCTGGGGCCAACGTCCTGACTTTC. The whole variable domain, remainder taken from reference TRBV11-3 and TRBJ2-6, is EAGVVQSPRYKIIEKKQPVAFWCNPISGHNTLYWYLQNLGQGPELLIRYENEEAVDDSQLPKDRFSAERLKGVDSTLKIQPAELGDSAVYLCATGQGGSGANVLTFGAGSRLTVL.

Here the CDR3 DNA reads TGTGCCAGCAGCCTCACGGTTCTCCAGCCCCAGCATTTT. The encoded protein is CASSLTVLQPQHF. The chain employs TRBV7-6 and TRBJ1-5; D is undetermined. Germline CDR1 is SGHVS and CDR2 is FNYEAQ. The CDR3 sequence is 13 residues long. V lost 5 bases to trimming and J lost 7 bases, with 12 bases between them.

To note about this clone: Other DNA variants within this sample encode the same CDR3. This chain joins TRBV28 and TRBJ1-1; a weak D match, TRBD1 (5 bases). V lost 5 bases, J lost 6 bases, and 10 bases lay in between. The CDR3 covers 12 residues. The germline V gene encodes CDR1 MDHEN and CDR2 SYDVKM. The CDR3 coding sequence is TGTGCCAGCAGTCTCCTGGGGGCTGAAGCTTTCTTT. Protein product: CASSLLGAEAFF. The variable domain in full, completed from reference TRBV28 and TRBJ1-1, reads DVKVTQSSRYLVKRTGEKVFLECVQDMDHENMFWYRQDPGLGLRLIYFSYDVKMKEKGDIPEGYSVSREKKERFSLILESASTNQTSMYLCASSLLGAEAFFGQGTRLTVV.

The V call is TRBV7-8, the J call TRBJ2-7, with 14 bases matching TRBD2. J lost 4 bases, V lost 5 bases, and 4 bases had no gene match. The CDR3 extends over 15 amino acids. The germline CDR1 and CDR2 sequences are SGHVS and FQNEAQ. The CDR3 DNA reads as TGTGCCAGCAGCCCGACTAGCGGGAGGGTGTACGAGCAGTACTTC. Translating it yields CASSPTSGRVYEQYF.

Concerning this clone: The sample carries other DNA sequences with the same CDR3. This chain connects TRBV7-2 to TRBJ2-5; D possibly corresponds to TRBD1 (5 bases). Germline CDR1 SGHTA, CDR2 FQGNSA. V lost 2 bases, J lost 3 bases, and 7 bases lay in between. The CDR3 sequence is 13 residues long. CDR3 loop: CASSLSREETQYF. CDR3 coding DNA: TGTGCCAGCAGCTTATCCAGGGAAGAGACCCAGTACTTC.

CDR3 protein: CASTFLGEGGETQYF. The CDR3 DNA is TGTGCCAGCACCTTCCTAGGTGAGGGAGGGGAGACCCAGTACTTC. The chain recombines TRBV28 with TRBJ2-5, with 7 bases matching TRBD2. From germline, CDR1 is MDHEN and CDR2 SYDVKM. This CDR3 spans 15 amino acids. The ends lost 7 bases at V and 5 bases at J; junction bases unmatched: 13.